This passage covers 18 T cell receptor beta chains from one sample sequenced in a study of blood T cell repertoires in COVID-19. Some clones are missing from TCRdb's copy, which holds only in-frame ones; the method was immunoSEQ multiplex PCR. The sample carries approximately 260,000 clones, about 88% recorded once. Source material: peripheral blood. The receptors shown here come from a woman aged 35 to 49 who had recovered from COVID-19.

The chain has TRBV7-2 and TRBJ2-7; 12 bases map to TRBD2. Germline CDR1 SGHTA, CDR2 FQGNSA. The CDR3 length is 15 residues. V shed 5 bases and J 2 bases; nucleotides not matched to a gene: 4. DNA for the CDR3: TGTGCCAGCAGCCTGGGACTAGCGGGCGCCTACGAGCAGTACTTC. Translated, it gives CASSLGLAGAYEQYF.

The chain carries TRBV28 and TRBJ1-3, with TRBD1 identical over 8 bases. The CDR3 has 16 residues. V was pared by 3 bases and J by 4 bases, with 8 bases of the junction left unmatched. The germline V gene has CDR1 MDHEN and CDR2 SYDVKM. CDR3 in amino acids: CASSFRTGQSGNTIYF. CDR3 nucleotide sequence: TGTGCCAGCAGTTTTCGGACAGGGCAGTCCGGAAACACCATATATTTT. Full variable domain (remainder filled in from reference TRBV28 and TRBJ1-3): DVKVTQSSRYLVKRTGEKVFLECVQDMDHENMFWYRQDPGLGLRLIYFSYDVKMKEKGDIPEGYSVSREKKERFSLILESASTNQTSMYLCASSFRTGQSGNTIYFGEGSWLTVV.

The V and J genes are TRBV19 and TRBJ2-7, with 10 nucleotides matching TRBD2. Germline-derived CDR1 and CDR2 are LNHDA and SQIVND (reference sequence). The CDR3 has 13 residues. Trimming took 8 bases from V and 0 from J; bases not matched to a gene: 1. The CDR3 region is CASGLAASYEQYF. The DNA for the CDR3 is TGTGCCAGTGGACTAGCGGCCTCCTACGAGCAGTACTTC.

The CDR3 is CASSGGTDGAGELFF. The CDR3 DNA reads as TGTGCCAGCAGTGGAGGGACAGATGGTGCCGGGGAGCTGTTTTTT. The rearrangement links TRBV6-4 to TRBJ2-2, with 7 positions matching TRBD1. The ends lost 4 bases at V and 6 bases at J; junction bases unmatched: 8. CDR1 and CDR2 from the germline V gene are MRHNA and SNTAGT. The CDR3 covers 15 residues.

As DNA, the CDR3 is TGTGCCAGCAGCCGTGACCCGGGGGAGGGGGTACGCTACACCTTC. Its protein is CASSRDPGEGVRYTF. V and J are TRBV7-2 and TRBJ1-2, with D possibly TRBD1 on 6 matching bases. V was pared by 5 bases and J by 9 bases, with 22 bases between. The CDR3 sequence is 15 residues long. Germline lookup yields CDR1 SGHTA and CDR2 FQGNSA.

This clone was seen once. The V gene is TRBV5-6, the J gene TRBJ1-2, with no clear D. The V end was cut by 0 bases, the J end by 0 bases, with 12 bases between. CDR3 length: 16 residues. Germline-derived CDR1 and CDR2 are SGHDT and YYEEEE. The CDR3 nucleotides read TGTGCCAGCAGCTTGGTATCGGGGAGGGCTAACTATGGCTACACCTTC. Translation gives CASSLVSGRANYGYTF. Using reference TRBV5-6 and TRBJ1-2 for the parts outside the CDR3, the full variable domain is DAGVTQSPTHLIKTRGQQVTLRCSPKSGHDTVSWYQQALGQGPQFIFQYYEEEERQRGNFPDRFSGHQFPNYSSELNVNALLLGDSALYLCASSLVSGRANYGYTFGSGTRLTVV.

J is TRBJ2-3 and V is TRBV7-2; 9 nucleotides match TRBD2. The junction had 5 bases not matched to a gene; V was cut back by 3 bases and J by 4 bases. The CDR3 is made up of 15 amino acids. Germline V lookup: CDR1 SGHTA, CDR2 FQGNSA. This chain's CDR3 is CASSFGLAGSDTQYF. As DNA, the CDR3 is TGTGCCAGCAGCTTCGGGCTAGCGGGGTCAGATACGCAGTATTTT.

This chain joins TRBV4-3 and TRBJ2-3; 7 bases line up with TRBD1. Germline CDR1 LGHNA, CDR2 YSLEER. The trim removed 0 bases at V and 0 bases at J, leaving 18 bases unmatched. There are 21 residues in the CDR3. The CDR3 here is CASSQDSVTGRVTLSTDTQYF. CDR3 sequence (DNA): TGCGCCAGCAGCCAAGATTCTGTGACAGGGCGAGTCACCCTTAGCACAGATACGCAGTATTTT.

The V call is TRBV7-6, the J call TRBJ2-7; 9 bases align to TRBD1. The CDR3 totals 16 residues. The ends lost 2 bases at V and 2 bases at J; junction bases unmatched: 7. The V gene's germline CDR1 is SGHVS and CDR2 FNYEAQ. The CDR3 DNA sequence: TGTGCCAGCAGCTTATCCCCCGGGACAGGGACCTACGAGCAGTACTTC. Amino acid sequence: CASSLSPGTGTYEQYF.

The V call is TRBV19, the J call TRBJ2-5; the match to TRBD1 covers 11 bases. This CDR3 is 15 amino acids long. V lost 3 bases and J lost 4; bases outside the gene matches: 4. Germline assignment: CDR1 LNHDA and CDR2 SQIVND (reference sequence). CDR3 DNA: TGTGCCAGTAGTATGAGGACAGGGGGCGCAGAGACCCAGTACTTC. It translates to CASSMRTGGAETQYF.

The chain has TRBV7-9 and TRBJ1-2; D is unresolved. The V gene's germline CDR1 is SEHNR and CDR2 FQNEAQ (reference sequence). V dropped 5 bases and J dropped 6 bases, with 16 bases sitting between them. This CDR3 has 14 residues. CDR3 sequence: CASSRSSTVHGYTF. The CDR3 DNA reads TGTGCCAGCAGCCGGAGCTCGACGGTCCATGGCTACACCTTC. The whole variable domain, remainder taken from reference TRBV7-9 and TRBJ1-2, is DTGVSQNPRHKITKRGQNVTFRCDPISEHNRLYWYRQTLGQGPEFLTYFQNEAQLEKSRLLSDRFSAERPKGSFSTLEIQRTEQGDSAMYLCASSRSSTVHGYTFGSGTRLTVV.

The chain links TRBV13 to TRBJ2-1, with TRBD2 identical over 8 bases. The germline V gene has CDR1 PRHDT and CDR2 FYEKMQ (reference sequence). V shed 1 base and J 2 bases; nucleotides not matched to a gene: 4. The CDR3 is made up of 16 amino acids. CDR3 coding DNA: TGTGCCAGCAGCTTAGAGACTAGCGACACCTACAATGAGCAGTTCTTC. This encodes CASSLETSDTYNEQFF.

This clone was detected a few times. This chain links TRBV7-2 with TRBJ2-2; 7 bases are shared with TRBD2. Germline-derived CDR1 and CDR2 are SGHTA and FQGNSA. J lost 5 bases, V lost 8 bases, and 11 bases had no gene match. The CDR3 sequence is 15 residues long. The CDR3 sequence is CASAIRAGDTGELFF. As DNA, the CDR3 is TGTGCCAGCGCTATAAGGGCGGGAGATACCGGGGAGCTGTTTTTT.

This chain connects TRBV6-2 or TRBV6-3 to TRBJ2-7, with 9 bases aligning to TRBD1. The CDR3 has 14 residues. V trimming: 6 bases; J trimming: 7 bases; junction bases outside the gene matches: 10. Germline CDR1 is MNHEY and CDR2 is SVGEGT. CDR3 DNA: TGTGCCAGCAGCCATTCCGGGACAGGGAATGAGCAGTACTTC. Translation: CASSHSGTGNEQYF.

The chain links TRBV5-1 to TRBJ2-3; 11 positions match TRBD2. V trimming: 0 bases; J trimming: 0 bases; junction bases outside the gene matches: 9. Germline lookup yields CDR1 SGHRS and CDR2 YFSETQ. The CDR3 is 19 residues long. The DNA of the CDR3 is TGCGCCAGCAGCTTGGTTGGGCTAGCGGGGGGAACTAGCACAGATACGCAGTATTTT. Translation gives CASSLVGLAGGTSTDTQYF.

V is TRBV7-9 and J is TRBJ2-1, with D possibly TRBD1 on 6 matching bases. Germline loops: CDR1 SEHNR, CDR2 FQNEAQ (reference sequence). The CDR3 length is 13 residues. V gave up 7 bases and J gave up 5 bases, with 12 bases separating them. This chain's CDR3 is CASTKTGHNEQFF. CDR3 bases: TGTGCCAGCACTAAGACAGGACACAATGAGCAGTTCTTC.

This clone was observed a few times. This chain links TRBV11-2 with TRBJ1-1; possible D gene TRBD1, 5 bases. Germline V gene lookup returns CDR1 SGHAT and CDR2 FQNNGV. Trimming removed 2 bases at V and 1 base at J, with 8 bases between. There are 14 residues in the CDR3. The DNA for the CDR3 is TGTGCCAGCAGCTTATCAGGGCCGAACACTGAAGCTTTCTTT. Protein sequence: CASSLSGPNTEAFF.

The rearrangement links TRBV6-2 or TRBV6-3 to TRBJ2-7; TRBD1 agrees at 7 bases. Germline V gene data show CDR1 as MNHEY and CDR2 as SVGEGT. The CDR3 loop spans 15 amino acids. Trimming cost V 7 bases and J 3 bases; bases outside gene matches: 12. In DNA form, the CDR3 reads TGTGCCAGCAACCCCACAGGGGCCCTCGACTACGAGCAGTACTTC. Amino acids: CASNPTGALDYEQYF.